The sequence of this T cell receptor (beta chain) was determined in a study of T cells after posttransplantation cyclophosphamide. Study-wide points: Later blood repertoires were often dominated by clones from the donor CD8+ memory compartment. Blood and skin or GI T cell repertoires showed limited TRB overlap.

This table comes from immunoSEQ multiplex PCR, and its TCRdb copy is limited to in-frame clones, with some not included. The repertoire holds approximately 4,200 clones, with about 81% as singletons. Busulfan-fludarabine conditioning, marrow transplant, and cyclophosphamide on days +3 and +4 were administered. This CDR3 has 15 amino acids. The germline V gene has CDR1 SNHLY and CDR2 FYNNEI. V shed 5 bases and J shed 1 base, with 14 bases lying between them. A remark on this clone: The antigen is undetermined.

The sample was PBMCs, taken after an allogeneic stem cell transplant with post-transplant cyclophosphamide. The sequence was collected from a female patient aged 50-60 years who received an allogeneic stem cell transplant from a related donor, was CMV-positive, and had no GVHD. These T cells may partly come from the graft donor. The rearrangement links TRBV2 to TRBJ1-1, with D perhaps matching TRBD1 (5 bases). The CDR3 DNA sequence: TGTGCCAGCAGTAGCCTCGGGGGGGGGAACACTGAAGCTTTCTTT. It yields the protein CASSSLGGGNTEAFF.